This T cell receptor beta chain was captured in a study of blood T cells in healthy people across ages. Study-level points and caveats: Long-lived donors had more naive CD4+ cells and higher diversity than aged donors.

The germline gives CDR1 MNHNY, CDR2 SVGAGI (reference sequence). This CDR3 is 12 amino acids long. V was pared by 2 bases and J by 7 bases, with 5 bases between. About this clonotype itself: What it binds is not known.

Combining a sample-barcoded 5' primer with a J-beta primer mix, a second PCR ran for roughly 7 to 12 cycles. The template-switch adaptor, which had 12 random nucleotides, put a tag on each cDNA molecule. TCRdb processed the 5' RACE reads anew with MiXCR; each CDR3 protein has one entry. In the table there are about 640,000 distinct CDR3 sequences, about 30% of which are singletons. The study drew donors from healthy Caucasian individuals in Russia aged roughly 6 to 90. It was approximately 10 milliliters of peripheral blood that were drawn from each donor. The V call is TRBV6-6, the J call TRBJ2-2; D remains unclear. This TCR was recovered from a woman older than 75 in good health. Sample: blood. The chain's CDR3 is CASSYGYGELFF. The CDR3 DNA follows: TGTGCCAGCAGTTACGGCTACGGGGAGCTGTTTTTT.